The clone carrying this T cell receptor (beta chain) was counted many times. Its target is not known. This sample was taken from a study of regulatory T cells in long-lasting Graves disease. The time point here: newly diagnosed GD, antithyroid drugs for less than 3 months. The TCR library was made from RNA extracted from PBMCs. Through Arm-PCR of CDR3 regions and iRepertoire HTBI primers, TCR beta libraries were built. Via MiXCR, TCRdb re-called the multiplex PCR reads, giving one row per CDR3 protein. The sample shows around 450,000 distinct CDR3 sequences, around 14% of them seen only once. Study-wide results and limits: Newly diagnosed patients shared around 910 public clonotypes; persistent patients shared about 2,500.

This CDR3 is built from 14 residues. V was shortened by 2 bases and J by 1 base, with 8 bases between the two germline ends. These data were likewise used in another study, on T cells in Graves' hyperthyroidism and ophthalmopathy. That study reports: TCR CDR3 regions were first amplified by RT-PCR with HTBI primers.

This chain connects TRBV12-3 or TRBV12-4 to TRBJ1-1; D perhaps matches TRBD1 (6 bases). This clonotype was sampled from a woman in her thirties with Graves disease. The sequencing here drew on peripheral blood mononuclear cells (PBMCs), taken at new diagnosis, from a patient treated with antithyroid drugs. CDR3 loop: CASSLLGANTEAFF. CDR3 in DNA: TGTGCCAGCAGTTTATTGGGGGCGAACACTGAAGCTTTCTTT.